The 4 T cell receptor beta chains below were found in one sample sequenced in a study of blood T cell repertoires in COVID-19. Profiled with immunoSEQ multiplex PCR; TCRdb holds only in-frame clones, not every one. This table has about 59,000 clones, about 90% appearing once. Sequencing was done on a sample of peripheral blood. These receptors were collected from a man older than 75 in a cohort sampled during active COVID-19.

The chain joins TRBV5-4 to TRBJ2-1; 15 bases match TRBD2. This CDR3 has 17 amino acids. Germline CDR1 SGHNT, CDR2 YYREEE (reference sequence). J gave up 10 bases and V 4 bases, and 12 bases lay outside the gene matches. The CDR3 protein is CASSPGLAGGWVEEQFF. The CDR3 DNA reads TGTGCCAGCAGCCCGGGACTAGCGGGAGGATGGGTCGAGGAGCAGTTCTTC.

This chain joins TRBV12-3 or TRBV12-4 and TRBJ2-7; maybe TRBD2 (5 bases). V was pared by 6 bases and J by 7 bases, with 13 bases between. The CDR3 is made up of 12 amino acids. The chain's CDR3 is CASRDSNREQYF. CDR3 coding DNA: TGTGCCAGCAGGGACTCGAATAGGGAGCAGTACTTC.

The genes are TRBV5-1 and TRBJ1-2; TRBD1 aligns across 9 bases. Trimming cost V 4 bases and J 3 bases; bases outside gene matches: 7. CDR3 length equals 15 residues. CDR1 and CDR2 (germline): SGHRS, YFSETQ. The CDR3 nucleotides read TGCGCCAGCAGCCAACGCCGGGACAGGGACTATGGCTACACCTTC. This codes for CASSQRRDRDYGYTF.

The V call is TRBV5-1, the J call TRBJ2-3, with TRBD2 matching 10 bases. CDR1 and CDR2 from the germline V gene are SGHRS and YFSETQ. This CDR3 has 15 residues. V lost 7 bases and J lost 5; bases outside the gene matches: 10. The CDR3 DNA reads TGCGCCAGCTGGATGAGCGGGGGGGCCGGAGATACGCAGTATTTT. Translating gives CASWMSGGAGDTQYF. The full variable domain, its missing parts supplied by reference TRBV5-1 and TRBJ2-3, is KAGVTQTPRYLIKTRGQQVTLSCSPISGHRSVSWYQQTPGQGLQFLFEYFSETQRNKGNFPGRFSGRQFSNSRSEMNVSTLELGDSALYLCASWMSGGAGDTQYFGPGTRLTVL.